This TCR beta chain was observed in a study of blood T cell repertoires in COVID-19 (TCRdb year 2020). Background for the entire study: Collaborator samples came from the United States, Italy and Spain and covered acute and convalescent phases of COVID-19. The repertoires were released in a freely available public database intended as a resource for research on the immune response to SARS-CoV-2. Where available, HLA class I and class II types were taken from metadata supplied by the sample provider and were not determined by assay-based typing. A de-identified subject ID, COVID-19 status, age in years and sex were almost always included in the sample metadata. The material from the prospective study consisted of cDNA or gDNA derived from T cells, B-cell-depleted T cells, or PBMCs. Deeply sampled blood TCRbeta repertoires from subjects exposed to, actively infected with, or recovered from COVID-19 were included in the dataset. The samples were drawn from two sources: the first 160 participants of the ongoing ImmuneRACE study, and 1,200 or so subjects contributed by 6 global collaborators.

Participants in the prospective study were aged 18 to 89 years, lived in approximately 26 United States geographic areas, and enrolled through a virtual design. Cohort assignment in the prospective study relied on participant-reported clinical history from a screening survey and a study questionnaire. For ImmuneRACE Cohort 3, a participant was defined as recovered based on two consecutive negative NP/OP PCR tests, clearance by a healthcare professional, or resolution of symptoms. In the prospective study, whole blood, serum and a nasopharyngeal or oropharyngeal swab were collected from each participant by mobile phlebotomists. Participants in the prospective study had the option to provide additional blood draws and questionnaires over a 2-month period. Before DNA extraction, blood samples from the prospective study were shipped at room temperature or frozen. The germline V gene (reference sequence) sets CDR1 to SSHAT and CDR2 to FNYEAQ. There are 19 amino acids in the CDR3, from cysteine to phenylalanine inclusive. The retained sequence is limited to the CDR3, 57 bases, with the frame set at the first base.

Broad study findings and their caveats: The quantity of clinical and demographic metadata differed by source and by participant and was supplied without curation.

Details on this clone: Which antigen it targets is not known. No base qualities exist here, and no much larger clone lies one base off it.

TCRbeta CDR3 regions were amplified from genomic DNA by means of the immunoSEQ Assay, a bias-controlled multiplex PCR. The paper's data handling went like this. The number of nucleated cells in each sample was estimated by amplification of reference gene primers within the assay. To quantify the absolute abundance of each unique TCRbeta CDR3 rearrangement, sequence reads were collapsed and filtered. For each sample, productive Simpson clonality was calculated by taking the square root of Simpson's diversity index across productive rearrangements. TCRdb obtained this table from immuneACCESS and retained in-frame rearrangements with V and J assigned. These tables miss some clones; where compared with another copy, unresolved V genes account for less than half of the shortfall, and the remainder is unexplained. V and J calls and clone size are copied from that table; D and trimming were computed from the DNA. The sample records a few hundred thousand clones, under 90% of which are singletons. The ten largest clonotypes hold 1.5% to 2% of the sample.

Sequenced input: PBMCs or T cells enriched from blood (not recorded which). The receptor's source is a man aged 40-50 years who had recovered from COVID-19. The sequence joins TRBV7-7 to TRBJ2-6; TRBD2 agrees with 12 junctional bases. The bases are TGTGCTAGACTCCCTTCGCTAGCGGGGGGGCCCTCTGGGGCCAACGTCCTGACTTTC. It is translated as CARLPSLAGGPSGANVLTF.